The clone carrying this T cell receptor beta chain occurred a few times. Aged roughly 6 to 100, donors were systemically healthy Caucasians from Russia. Per the germline V gene, CDR1 is LGHDT and CDR2 is YNNKEL (reference sequence). The V gene end was trimmed by 7 bases and the J gene end by 3 bases; junction bases not matched to a gene: 8. The CDR3 extends over 14 amino acids. The data belong to a study of blood T cells in healthy people across ages. At the level of the study: Per two T cells, about one barcoded beta molecule was captured through template switching.

A sample-barcoded 5' primer and a J-beta primer mix were used in a second PCR of about 6 to 12 cycles. MiXCR was run by TCRdb on the 5' RACE reads, yielding one entry per CDR3 protein. In the table there are fewer than 900,000 distinct CDR3 sequences, around 36% of which are singletons. The sample consisted of blood. This clonotype originated in a man in his late teens or twenties in good health. The chain recombines TRBV3-1 with TRBJ2-7; 8 nucleotides align to TRBD2. The CDR3 sequence: CASTPLAGSYEQYF. In DNA, the CDR3 is TGTGCCAGCACCCCCTTAGCGGGAAGCTACGAGCAGTACTTC.